This is a list of T cell receptor beta chains from one sample in a study of cytomegalovirus exposure and HLA in healthy donors. Measured with immunoSEQ multiplex PCR; TCRdb has only the in-frame clones, and not every one. The repertoire holds roughly 120,000 clones, with 55% to 75% as singletons. The sample taken for sequencing was PBMCs. The receptors stem from a man aged 30-40 years in good health and CMV-seropositive. The CDR3 runs from the conserved cysteine through the conserved F or W. D genes are given only for firm matches. Part of the rows lack a size; the others show once, few, many or a class for expanded clones.

J,size,V,D,DNA,CDR3
TRBJ1-2,-,TRBV5-6,TRBD1,TGTGCCAGCAGCTTCGGACAGGGGGCCTATGGCTACACCTTC,CASSFGQGAYGYTF
TRBJ2-5,-,TRBV21-1,-,TGTGCCAGAACCGCGGGGGGGAGGTCCGGGGAGACCCAGTACTTC,CARTAGGRSGETQYF
TRBJ2-5,few,TRBV9,TRBD2,TGTGCCAGCAGCGTTGGGGCGGGAGGGGGGGAGACCCAGTACTTC,CASSVGAGGGETQYF
TRBJ2-7,few,TRBV2,TRBD2,TGTGCCAGCAGCGAGACTAGCGATTCATCCTACGAGCAGTACTTC,CASSETSDSSYEQYF
TRBJ2-5,-,TRBV5-1,-,TGCGCCAGCAGCTTGGAACAGCAAGAGACCCAGTACTTC,CASSLEQQETQYF
TRBJ1-3,few,TRBV10-2,TRBD1,TGCGCCAGCAGTGGGGAAACAGGGGCTCCTAACGCCGGAAACACCATATATTTT,CASSGETGAPNAGNTIYF
TRBJ2-7,-,TRBV27,-,TGTGCCAGCAGTCGGAGCAGGGCCTACGAGCAGTACTTC,CASSRSRAYEQYF
TRBJ1-1,-,TRBV28,-,TGTGCCAGCAGTTCTTCCCTGGGCAGGCCATCGAACACTGAAGCTTTCTTT,CASSSSLGRPSNTEAFF
TRBJ1-5,-,TRBV27,-,TGTGCCAGCAGTTCAGCAGGGCGAAGACAGCCCCAGCATTTT,CASSSAGRRQPQHF
TRBJ2-4,-,TRBV28,-,TGTGCCAGCAGTTTCTTGAGTCTAGCCAAAAACATTCAGTACTTC,CASSFLSLAKNIQYF
TRBJ2-5,-,TRBV2,-,TGTGCCAGCAAACAGGGAATCCAAGAGACCCAGTACTTC,CASKQGIQETQYF
TRBJ2-1,few,TRBV5-1,-,TGCGCCAGCAGCTCAGAGGGCTTGGGAGCTTTCTTC,CASSSEGLGAFF
TRBJ1-1,-,TRBV19,TRBD1,TGTGCCAGTAGCAATGACCCGGGACAGGGCACTGAAGCTTTCTTT,CASSNDPGQGTEAFF
TRBJ1-3,-,TRBV5-1,-,TGCGCCAGCAGCGCCGGGCCACTAGGCTCTGGAAACACCATATATTTT,CASSAGPLGSGNTIYF
TRBJ1-5,few,TRBV6-1,-,TGTGCCAGCAGGTATCGCCGGACACTAAATCAGCCCCAGCATTTT,CASRYRRTLNQPQHF